This TCR beta chain was sequenced for a study of vaccination and CD4 T cells after COVID-19 (dated by TCRdb to 2022 to 2024). With respect to the entire study: SARS-CoV-2 positivity had been established in the convalescent patients by nasal swab PCR, and mild disease was recorded in eight to ten of these patients and severe disease in one. The convalescent cohort included six males and four females, with two Hispanic individuals, seven Caucasians, two Asians and one multiracial person. Each participant got two doses of either the Pfizer-BioNTech BNT162b2 vaccine (n=8) or the Moderna mRNA-1273 vaccine (n=2). Post-COVID blood samples from convalescent patients were collected a median of around 110 days after diagnosis, with a range of 35 to 161 days. Post-vaccine blood samples were obtained a median of about 70 days after the second vaccine dose, with a range of about 13 to 250 days. A few convalescent patients were sampled both early after vaccination (day 14) and late after vaccination (days 161 to 241). For stimulating the cultures, overlapping spike peptide pools were used, derived from SARS-CoV-2 as well as from the common cold coronaviruses HCoV-NL63, HCoV-OC43 and HCoV-229E. As controls, cultures received a CEFX viral epitope pool (the positive control), an HIV-1 Nef peptide pool (the negative control), or no peptide at all. In some eleven COVID-19 convalescent patients and several infection-naive healthy vaccine recipients, researchers compared the spike-specific CD4+ TCR repertoire from before mRNA vaccination with the repertoire from after. Study-wide findings and limitations: The number of convalescent patients in the study was relatively small, and the study did not examine early timepoints following natural infection. In convalescent patients, nearly all vaccine-specific clones (304 of 307) were found to be mono-reactive for SARS-CoV-2 spike rather than cross-reactive with common cold coronaviruses. An increase in the median number of SARS-CoV-2-reactive clonotypes from 20 to 25 after infection to 38 after vaccination was observed, but the change was not found to be significant. Among convalescent patients, a median approximately 88% of the SARS-CoV-2-reactive clones seen after vaccination appeared only after vaccination, which suggests priming specific to the vaccine.

V is pruned by 4 bases and J by 1 base, leaving 4 bases of the junction without a gene match. CDR1 SGHDT and CDR2 YYEEEE are derived from the germline V gene. From cysteine to phenylalanine, the CDR3 is 16 amino acids long. The only DNA kept is the CDR3, 48 bases in frame from the first base. Taken with the paper, the label for time point translates to: late sampling 161 to 241 days after vaccination in a few convalescent patients. The label giving this sample's treatment or condition can be read as: roughly nine-day PBMC culture with coronavirus spike peptide pools or control peptides (ViraFEST assay). The study used the ViraFEST assay, which expanded antigen-specific T cells with peptide pools and then identified expanded clonotypes by TCR sequencing. The positive SARS-CoV-2 PCR tests of the convalescent patients were dated from March to December 2020, before the Alpha, Beta and Delta variants emerged in the United States. Each well held 2 million or so PBMCs cultured in IMDM containing roughly 5% human AB serum and approximately 9.8 IU/ml IL-2, with around 9.7 ug/ml peptide pools added. On days 3 and 7, half of the culture medium was replaced with fresh IL-2-containing medium. Once the cells had been in culture for about 10 days, the EasySep CD4+ T cell isolation kit was used to isolate CD4+ T cells by negative selection. Ficoll-Paque Plus gradient centrifugation was used to isolate PBMCs from whole blood, and the isolated PBMCs were then either used fresh or cryopreserved at -140C. In general, triplicate wells were set up for every culture condition.

Comments on this clonotype: It lacks a known antigen. Qualities for individual bases were not recorded, and no much larger clone is one base off.

To prepare the library, PCR was applied. DNA from cultured CD4+ T cells underwent TCR sequencing with the Oncomine TCR Beta short-read assay at the Johns Hopkins FTIC core. The QIAamp micro DNA kit was used to extract genomic DNA from the cultured CD4+ T cells. Oncomine TCR Beta libraries from cultured CD4+ T cells were pooled with unique dual indexes and sequenced on an Illumina iSeq 100. The authors' analysis ran thus. Non-productive sequences were removed, and CDR3s not starting with C, not ending with F or W, or shorter than 7 amino acids were discarded. The MANAFEST web application was used to identify antigen-specific clonotypes by comparing peptide-stimulated wells against reference wells and other culture wells. Positive clones required FDR below 0.05, an odds ratio above 5, and productive frequency above 0.1% in at least two of three replicate wells. Clonotypes that were significantly expanded in both SARS-CoV-2 spike wells and at least one common cold coronavirus spike condition were defined as cross-reactive. Using R version 3.6.1, CDR3 homology was evaluated through Levenshtein distances (stringdist) along with unrooted phylogenetic trees (ape). TCRdb reworked the public reads: Q25 trimming with fastp, MiXCR clone assembly, productive beta chains retained. Rows are combined by CDR3 protein, so each entry shows the most common genes and DNA. It is TCRdb's table, rather than the study itself, that gives the V and J calls and clone size. Recorded for this sample are tens of thousands of distinct CDR3 sequences; more than 30% of them occurred a single time. Of the sample, 25% to 30% is held by the ten largest clones.

The receptor comes from a human donor who had recovered from COVID-19. Recombination joined TRBV5-6 with TRBJ2-1, and 11 junction bases match TRBD1. Specimen: CD4+ T cells from blood, cultured in vitro, collected about 7 months after SARS-CoV-2 vaccination. The DNA reads as follows: TGTGCCAGCAGCCCTGGGACAGGGGGATCCTACAATGAGCAGTTCTTC. This sequence encodes CASSPGTGGSYNEQFF.